Sequencing of this T cell receptor (beta chain) was carried out in a study of T cell repertoires in cytomegalovirus infection. Study details: Researchers turned to recently identified HLA-C-restricted CMV epitopes as well as well-studied HLA-B-restricted ones.

Each CDR3 protein is one row after TCRdb ran MiXCR on the reads. In the table there are approximately 730,000 distinct CDR3 sequences, around 30% of which are singletons. Unmatched junction bases numbered 9, after V lost 5 bases and J lost 0 bases. This CDR3 contains 17 residues. Germline assignment: CDR1 SNHLY and CDR2 FYNNEI. In the case of this clonotype: Its antigen remains unidentified.

The study, taken as a whole, reports: Individuals carrying CMV plus the relevant HLA were identified by cumulative frequency of public TCR beta families. HLA-C-restricted CMV clonotypes gave the most frequent clonotype in two of eight donors.

The chain employs TRBV2 and TRBJ2-1, with 8 bases matching TRBD1. The receptor's source is a human donor in good health (CMV status not recorded). Some clones in this sample may be carry-over from other donors' samples. The sequenced sample was cultured PBMCs, obtained from culture after CMV antigen stimulation. The CDR3 loop reads CASSYPGQASSYNEQFF. The CDR3 region has the DNA TGTGCCAGCAGTTACCCGGGACAGGCCAGCTCCTACAATGAGCAGTTCTTC.